The 16 T cell receptor beta chains below all came from one sample that was sequenced in a study of tumour-infiltrating T cells in Burkitt lymphoma. Measured with immunoSEQ multiplex PCR; TCRdb has only the in-frame clones, and not every one. This table holds roughly 2,300 clones, 88% found once. The sample was tumor tissue. These receptors were obtained from a human donor with diffuse large B-cell lymphoma.

This chain uses TRBV19 with TRBJ2-1; D is unresolved. The length of the CDR3 is 12 residues. CDR1 and CDR2 from the germline V gene are LNHDA and SQIVND (reference sequence). Trimming removed 6 bases from V and 7 bases from J, with 10 bases in between. The chain's CDR3 is CASSERQNEQFF. CDR3 nucleotide sequence: TGTGCCAGTAGCGAACGGCAGAATGAGCAGTTCTTC.

This CDR3 reads CASSPQTGVGSYEQYF. DNA of the CDR3: TGTGCCAGCAGCCCCCAGACAGGAGTGGGGAGCTACGAGCAGTACTTC. The V call is TRBV7-9, the J call TRBJ2-7, with D perhaps matching TRBD1 (6 bases). From germline, CDR1 is SEHNR and CDR2 FQNEAQ (reference sequence). This CDR3 has 16 residues. V was trimmed by 5 bases and J by 3 bases, leaving 20 bases between them.

The genes are TRBV28 and TRBJ1-1; the D gene is possibly TRBD1 (5 bases). Germline-derived CDR1 and CDR2 are MDHEN and SYDVKM. V was shortened by 1 base and J by 1 base, with 7 bases between the two germline ends. The CDR3 contains 14 residues. The CDR3 region has the DNA TGTGCCAGCAGTTTATCCGGGGGGAACACTGAAGCTTTCTTT. This gives the protein CASSLSGGNTEAFF.

The CDR3 bases are TGCAGTCCTACGGGTGAGCAGTTCTTC. It yields the protein CSPTGEQFF. The chain employs TRBV20-1 and TRBJ2-1; D ambiguous. The V gene's germline CDR1 is DFQATT and CDR2 SNEGSKA (reference sequence). CDR3 length: 9 amino acids. With 8 bases removed from V and 9 bases from J, the gap between germline ends came to 8 bases.

The CDR3 DNA reads TGCGCCAGCAGGGGACTAGCGGGACTCACAGATACGCAGTATTTT. Its translation is CASRGLAGLTDTQYF. This chain joins TRBV10-2 and TRBJ2-3; 13 nucleotides agree with TRBD2. Germline CDR1 is WSHSY and CDR2 is SAAADI. J was trimmed by 2 bases and V by 6 bases; bases with no gene match: 2. CDR3 size: 15 residues.

This sequence joins TRBV27 and TRBJ2-1, with a tentative D call TRBD2 (6 bases). The CDR3 sequence is 16 residues long. V was clipped by 6 bases and J by 9 bases, with 24 bases between them. Germline V gene data show CDR1 as MNHEY and CDR2 as SMNVEV (reference sequence). CDR3 amino acids: CASRYRDSGGGGEQFF. The CDR3 region has the DNA TGTGCCAGCAGATATCGGGACTCCGGGGGAGGTGGTGAGCAGTTCTTC.

This clone showed up just once. A junction boundary mismatches the germline segment, possibly from a read error. The rearrangement uses TRBV18 and TRBJ2-2; D not certain. The CDR3 is 14 amino acids. Germline V CDR1 and CDR2: KGHSH, LQKENI. This chain's CDR3 is CASSPETTTGELFF. CDR3 in DNA: TGTGCTAGCTCACCAGAGACAACTACCGGGGAGCTGTTTTTT.

J is TRBJ2-7 and V is TRBV20-1; 8 bases align to TRBD1. The CDR3 has 11 amino acids. V lost 6 bases, J lost 3 bases, and 1 base stayed unmatched. Germline CDR1 DFQATT, CDR2 SNEGSKA (reference sequence). For the CDR3, the DNA is TGCAGTGCCGGGACAGGCTACGAGCAGTACTTC. As protein: CSAGTGYEQYF.

J is TRBJ1-1 and V is TRBV28, with D unresolved. The germline V gene encodes CDR1 MDHEN and CDR2 SYDVKM. The CDR3 loop spans 13 amino acids. V was shortened by 7 bases and J by 5 bases, with 14 bases between the two germline ends. This CDR3 reads CASTFDPGTEAFF. CDR3 nucleotides: TGTGCCAGCACCTTTGATCCGGGGACTGAAGCTTTCTTT.

The rearrangement uses TRBV5-1 and TRBJ1-2; 7 positions match TRBD1. After removal of 4 bases from V and 4 bases from J, the junction contained 4 bases not matched to a gene. The CDR3 loop spans 13 amino acids. Germline lookup yields CDR1 SGHRS and CDR2 YFSETQ. In DNA form, the CDR3 reads TGCGCCAGCAGCCCGGGGACAGTCTATGGCTACACCTTC. Protein product: CASSPGTVYGYTF.

The rearrangement uses TRBV7-9 and TRBJ1-3; no clear D. This CDR3 contains 15 residues. V was trimmed by 0 bases and J by 5 bases, leaving 11 bases between them. CDR1 SEHNR and CDR2 FQNEAQ come from the germline V gene (reference sequence). Written as DNA, the CDR3 is TGTGCCAGCAGCTTAGCGGGATTTTCCAGAAACACCATATATTTT. Translating it yields CASSLAGFSRNTIYF.

This chain joins TRBV25-1 and TRBJ1-2; D is undetermined. CDR3 size: 14 residues. The germline gives CDR1 MGHDK, CDR2 SYGVNS. The V gene lost 3 bases and the J gene lost 4 bases, with 12 bases spanning the gap. This CDR3 reads CASSESGIPYGYTF. The CDR3 nucleotides are TGTGCCAGCAGTGAGTCCGGGATCCCCTATGGCTACACCTTC.

V usage is TRBV10-3 and J usage is TRBJ2-2; TRBD1 matches 9 bases. This CDR3 is 15 amino acids long. J gave up 3 bases and V 8 bases, and 7 bases lay outside the gene matches. Germline V gene lookup returns CDR1 ENHRY and CDR2 SYGVKD. The CDR3 spells CAIPGQGVDTGELFF. Written as DNA, the CDR3 is TGTGCCATCCCGGGACAGGGAGTTGACACCGGGGAGCTGTTTTTT.

The V call is TRBV7-2, the J call TRBJ1-1, with D unresolved. This CDR3 contains 12 residues. The germline V gene encodes CDR1 SGHTA and CDR2 FQGNSA. Trimming left V 5 bases short and J 3 bases short, with 7 bases between. The CDR3 DNA reads as TGTGCCAGCAGCCTGTCAGACACTGAAGCTTTCTTT. This gives the protein CASSLSDTEAFF.

The chain combines TRBV5-4 with TRBJ2-3; D call uncertain. Germline CDR1 and CDR2: SGHNT and YYREEE (reference sequence). Between the trimmed V and J ends, which lost 4 bases and 2 bases, there was a span of 11 bases. CDR3 size: 14 residues. For the CDR3, the DNA is TGTGCCAGCAGCCTTGACATACTCACAGATACGCAGTATTTT. It encodes CASSLDILTDTQYF.

The table lists this clone with a count of one. Other nucleotide sequences in the sample specify the same CDR3. The chain uses TRBV7-9 and TRBJ2-7, with TRBD2 as a possible D gene (5 bases). The length of the CDR3 is 14 residues. The V gene lost 3 bases and the J gene lost 2 bases, with 11 bases spanning the gap. Germline values: CDR1 SEHNR, CDR2 FQNEAQ (reference sequence). CDR3 sequence (DNA): TGTGCCAGCAGCTTCCCGGGAAGCGCCTACGAGCAGTACTTC. This translates into CASSFPGSAYEQYF.